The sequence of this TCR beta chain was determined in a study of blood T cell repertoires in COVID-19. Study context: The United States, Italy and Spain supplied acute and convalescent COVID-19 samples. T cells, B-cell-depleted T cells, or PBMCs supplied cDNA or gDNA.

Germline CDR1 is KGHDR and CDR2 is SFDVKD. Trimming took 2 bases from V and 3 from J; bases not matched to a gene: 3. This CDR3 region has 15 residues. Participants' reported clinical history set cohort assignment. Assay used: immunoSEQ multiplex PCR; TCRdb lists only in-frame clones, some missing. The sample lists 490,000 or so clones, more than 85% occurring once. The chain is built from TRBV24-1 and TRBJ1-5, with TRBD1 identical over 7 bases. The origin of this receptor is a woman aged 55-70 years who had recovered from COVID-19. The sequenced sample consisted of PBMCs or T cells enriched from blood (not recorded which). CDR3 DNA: TGTGCCACCAGTGATTCTACAGGGGTCAATCAGCCCCAGCATTTT. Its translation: CATSDSTGVNQPQHF.